This T cell receptor (beta chain) comes out of a study of T-cell reconstitution after alpha-beta-depleted transplantation in children. General observations from the study: Recipient T cells and thymic progenitors that survived were the source of the high TCRbeta diversity seen at day 60 in some patients. It was newly produced T cells that mostly accounted for T-cell counts and diversity one year after transplant. Reportedly, roughly two months post-transplant, alpha-beta T cells arose from several hundred expanded graft clones.

By share of the sample, this clonotype is medium-sized. Antigen unknown. Unique molecular identifiers featured in how the TCRbeta library was prepared. TCRdb re-called the PCR reads through MiXCR, storing one row per CDR3 protein. The sample lists 6,400 or so distinct CDR3 sequences; approximately 16% were seen once. V was clipped by 3 bases and J by 6 bases; unmatched bases: 5. CDR1 SGDLS and CDR2 YYNGEE come from the germline V gene. This CDR3 is 15 amino acids long. Material: PBMCs, obtained before TCRalphabeta/CD19-depleted stem cell transplant. The receptor was isolated from a boy between 2 and 15 years old with acute lymphoblastic leukemia, due to receive a stem cell transplant. This sequence joins TRBV9 and TRBJ2-1; 11 bases agree with TRBD1. The CDR3 region is CASSAAGTGGNEQFF. Here the CDR3 DNA reads TGTGCCAGCAGCGCAGCCGGGACAGGGGGCAATGAGCAGTTCTTC.